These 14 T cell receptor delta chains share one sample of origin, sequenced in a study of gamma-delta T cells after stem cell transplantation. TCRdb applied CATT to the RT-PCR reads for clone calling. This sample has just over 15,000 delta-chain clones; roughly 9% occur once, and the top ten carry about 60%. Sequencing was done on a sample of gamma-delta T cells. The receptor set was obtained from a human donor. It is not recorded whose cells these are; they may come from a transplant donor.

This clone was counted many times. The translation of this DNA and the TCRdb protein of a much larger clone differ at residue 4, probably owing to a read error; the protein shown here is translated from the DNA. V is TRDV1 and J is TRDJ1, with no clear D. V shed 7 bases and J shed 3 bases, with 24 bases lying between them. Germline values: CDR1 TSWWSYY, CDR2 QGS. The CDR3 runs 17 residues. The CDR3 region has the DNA TGTGCTCTTGTGAAACGAATCACATTTCGGGCTTCCGATAAACTCATCTTT. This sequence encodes CALVKRITFRASDKLIF.

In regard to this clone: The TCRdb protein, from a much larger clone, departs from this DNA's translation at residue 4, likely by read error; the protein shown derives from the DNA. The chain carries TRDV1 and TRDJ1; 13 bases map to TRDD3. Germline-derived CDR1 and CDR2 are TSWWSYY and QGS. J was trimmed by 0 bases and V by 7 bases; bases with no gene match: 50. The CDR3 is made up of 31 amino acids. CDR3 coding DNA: TGTGCTCTTGAGCACTCAAAGGGGACCTTCCTACCAAGTACTGGGGGATACGGGCGGTCCCTCACCCCCTGGTACACCGATAAACTCATCTTT. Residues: CALEHSKGTFLPSTGGYGRSLTPWYTDKLIF.

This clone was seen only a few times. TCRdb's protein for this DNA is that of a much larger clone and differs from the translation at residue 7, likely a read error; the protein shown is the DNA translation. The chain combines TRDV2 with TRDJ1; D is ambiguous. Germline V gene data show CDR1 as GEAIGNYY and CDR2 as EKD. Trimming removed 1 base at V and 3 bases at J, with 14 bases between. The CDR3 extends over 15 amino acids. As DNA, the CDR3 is TGTGCCTGTGACACGTTACAGGGTGGGTCCGATAAACTCATCTTT. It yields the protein CACDTLQGGSDKLIF.

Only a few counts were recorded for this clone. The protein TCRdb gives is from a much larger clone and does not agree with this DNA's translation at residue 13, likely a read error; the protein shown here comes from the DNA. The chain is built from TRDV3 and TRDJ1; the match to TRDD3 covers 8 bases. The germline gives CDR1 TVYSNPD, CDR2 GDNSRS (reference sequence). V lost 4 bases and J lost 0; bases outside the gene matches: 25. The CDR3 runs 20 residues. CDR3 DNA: TGTGCCTCAGGGGACTCTACGACGACTGGGGGGATGACCAACACCGATAAACTCATCTTT. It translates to CASGDSTTTGGMTNTDKLIF.

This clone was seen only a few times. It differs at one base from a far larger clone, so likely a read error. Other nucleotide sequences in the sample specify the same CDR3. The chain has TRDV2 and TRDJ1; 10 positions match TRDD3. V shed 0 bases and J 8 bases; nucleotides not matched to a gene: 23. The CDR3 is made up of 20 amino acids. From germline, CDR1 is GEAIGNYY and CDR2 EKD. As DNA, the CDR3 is TGTGCCTGTGACACCGTTTACCAACTCGTGGGGGATACAACGGGCGACAAACTCATCTTT. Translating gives CACDTVYQLVGDTTGDKLIF.

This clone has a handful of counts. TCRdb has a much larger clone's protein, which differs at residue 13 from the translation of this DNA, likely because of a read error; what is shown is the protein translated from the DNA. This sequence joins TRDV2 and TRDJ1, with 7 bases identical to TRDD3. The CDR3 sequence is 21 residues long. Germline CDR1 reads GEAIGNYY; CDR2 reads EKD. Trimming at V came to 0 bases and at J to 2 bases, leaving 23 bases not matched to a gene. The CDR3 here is CACDTVRLTGELPGETDKLIF. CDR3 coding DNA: TGTGCCTGTGACACCGTCCGTTTAACTGGGGAACTCCCTGGGGAGACCGATAAACTCATCTTT.

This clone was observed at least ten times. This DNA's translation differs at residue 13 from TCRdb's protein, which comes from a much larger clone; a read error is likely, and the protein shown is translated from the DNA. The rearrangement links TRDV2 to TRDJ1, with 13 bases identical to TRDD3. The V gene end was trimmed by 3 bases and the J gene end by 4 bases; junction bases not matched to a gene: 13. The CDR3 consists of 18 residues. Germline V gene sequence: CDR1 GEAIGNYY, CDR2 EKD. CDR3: CACDSLLGDTRVIDKLIF. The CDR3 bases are TGTGCCTGTGACTCATTACTGGGGGATACGCGTGTCATCGATAAACTCATCTTT.

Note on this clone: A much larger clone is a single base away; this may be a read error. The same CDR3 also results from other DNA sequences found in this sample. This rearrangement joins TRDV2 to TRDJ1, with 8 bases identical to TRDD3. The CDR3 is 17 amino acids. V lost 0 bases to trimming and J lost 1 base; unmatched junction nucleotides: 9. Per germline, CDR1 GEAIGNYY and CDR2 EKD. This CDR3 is CACDTLGDTNPTDKLIF. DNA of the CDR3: TGTGCCTGTGACACCCTAGGGGATACAAACCCCACCGATAAACTCATCTTT.

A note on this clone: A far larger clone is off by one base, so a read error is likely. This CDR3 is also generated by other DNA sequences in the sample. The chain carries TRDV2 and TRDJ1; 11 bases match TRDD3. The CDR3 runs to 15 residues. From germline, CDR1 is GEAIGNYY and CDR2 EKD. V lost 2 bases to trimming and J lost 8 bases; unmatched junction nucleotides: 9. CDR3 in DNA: TGTGCCTGTGACAGACTGGGGGATAGTTCTGACAAACTCATCTTT. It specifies CACDRLGDSSDKLIF.

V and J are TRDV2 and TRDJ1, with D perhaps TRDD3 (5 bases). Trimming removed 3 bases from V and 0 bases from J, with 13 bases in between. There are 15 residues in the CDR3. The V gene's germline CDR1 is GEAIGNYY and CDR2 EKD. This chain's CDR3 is CACDERGAHTDKLIF. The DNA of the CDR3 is TGTGCCTGTGACGAACGGGGGGCCCACACCGATAAACTCATCTTT.

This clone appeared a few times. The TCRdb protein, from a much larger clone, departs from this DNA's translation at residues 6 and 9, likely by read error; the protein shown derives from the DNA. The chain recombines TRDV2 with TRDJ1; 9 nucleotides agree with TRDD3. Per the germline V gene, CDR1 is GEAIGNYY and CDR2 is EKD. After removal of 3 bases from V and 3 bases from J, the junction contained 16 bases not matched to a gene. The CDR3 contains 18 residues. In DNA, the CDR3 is TGTGCCTGTGACCCTGGACTGGGGGAGACCACGGACGCCGATAAACTCATCTTT. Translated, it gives CACDPGLGETTDADKLIF.

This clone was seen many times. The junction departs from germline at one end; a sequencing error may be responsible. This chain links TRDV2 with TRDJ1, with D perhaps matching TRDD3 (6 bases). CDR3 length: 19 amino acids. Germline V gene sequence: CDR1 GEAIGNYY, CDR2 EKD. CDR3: CACDTVGNWVILGIDNLIF. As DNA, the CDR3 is TGTGCCTGTGACACCGTGGGCAACTGGGTGATACTGGGCATCGATAACCTCATCTTT.

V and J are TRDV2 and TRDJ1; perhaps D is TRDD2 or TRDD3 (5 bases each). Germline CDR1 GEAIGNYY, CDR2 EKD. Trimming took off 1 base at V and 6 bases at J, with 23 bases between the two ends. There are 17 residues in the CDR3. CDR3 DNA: TGTGCCTGTGACACAGTCGGGGAGCTGGCCTACCCCTATAAACTCATCTTT. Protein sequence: CACDTVGELAYPYKLIF.

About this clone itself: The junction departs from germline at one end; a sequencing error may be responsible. Here the CDR3 DNA reads TGTGCCTGTGACACTCTGGTTCTGGGCTTGGAGATTTTTCTTTACACCGCTAAACTCATCTTT. Its translation: CACDTLVLGLEIFLYTAKLIF. V is TRDV2 and J is TRDJ1; tentative D call: TRDD3 (5 bases). The CDR3 spans 21 residues. Germline assignment: CDR1 GEAIGNYY and CDR2 EKD.